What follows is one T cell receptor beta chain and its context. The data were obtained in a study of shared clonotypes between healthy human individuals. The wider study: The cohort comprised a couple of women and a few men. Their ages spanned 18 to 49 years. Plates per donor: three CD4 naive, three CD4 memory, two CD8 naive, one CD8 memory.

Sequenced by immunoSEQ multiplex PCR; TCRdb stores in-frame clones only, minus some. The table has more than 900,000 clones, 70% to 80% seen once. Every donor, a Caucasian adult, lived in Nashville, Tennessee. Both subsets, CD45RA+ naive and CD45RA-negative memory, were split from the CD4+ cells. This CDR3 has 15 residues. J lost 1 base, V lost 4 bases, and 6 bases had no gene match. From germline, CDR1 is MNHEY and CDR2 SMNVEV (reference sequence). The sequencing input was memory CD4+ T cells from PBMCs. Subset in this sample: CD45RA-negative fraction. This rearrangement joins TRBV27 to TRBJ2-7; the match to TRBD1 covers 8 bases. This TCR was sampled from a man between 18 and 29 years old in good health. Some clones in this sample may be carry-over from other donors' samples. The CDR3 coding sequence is TGTGCCAGCAGTTCCCCCGGGACAGGTTCCTACGAGCAGTACTTC. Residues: CASSSPGTGSYEQYF.